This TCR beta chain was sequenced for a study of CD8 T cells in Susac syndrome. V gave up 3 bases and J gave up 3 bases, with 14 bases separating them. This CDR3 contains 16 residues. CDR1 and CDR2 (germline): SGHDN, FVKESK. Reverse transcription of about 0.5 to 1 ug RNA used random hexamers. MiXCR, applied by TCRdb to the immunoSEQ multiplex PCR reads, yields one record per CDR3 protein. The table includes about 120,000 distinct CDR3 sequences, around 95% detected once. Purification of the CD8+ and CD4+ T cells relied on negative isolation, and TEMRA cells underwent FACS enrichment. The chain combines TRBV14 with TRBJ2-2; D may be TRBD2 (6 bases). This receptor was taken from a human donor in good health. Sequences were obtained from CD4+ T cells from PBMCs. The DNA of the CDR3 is TGTGCCAGCAGCCATCCGGTCGGGGGTTACACCGGGGAGCTGTTTTTT. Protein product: CASSHPVGGYTGELFF.